This T cell receptor (beta chain) derives from a study of T cell responses to AZD1222 COVID-19 vaccine. Profiling relied on immunoSEQ multiplex PCR, and the TCRdb table lists in-frame clones only, not all of them. The sample carries 170,000 or so clones, less than 95% recorded once. Trimming cost V 0 bases and J 8 bases, with 12 bases left between them. Looked up from germline, CDR1 is SGHRS and CDR2 is YFSETQ. The CDR3 is made up of 15 amino acids. The gene calls are TRBV5-1 and TRBJ1-6, with D maybe TRBD1 (6 bases). The specimen comprised peripheral blood, sampled on day 0 of AZD1222 vaccination. The clonotype originates from an adult in good health. In DNA, the CDR3 is TGCGCCAGCAGCTTGGGGGACATTGGGTATTCACCCCTCCACTTT. It is translated as CASSLGDIGYSPLHF.